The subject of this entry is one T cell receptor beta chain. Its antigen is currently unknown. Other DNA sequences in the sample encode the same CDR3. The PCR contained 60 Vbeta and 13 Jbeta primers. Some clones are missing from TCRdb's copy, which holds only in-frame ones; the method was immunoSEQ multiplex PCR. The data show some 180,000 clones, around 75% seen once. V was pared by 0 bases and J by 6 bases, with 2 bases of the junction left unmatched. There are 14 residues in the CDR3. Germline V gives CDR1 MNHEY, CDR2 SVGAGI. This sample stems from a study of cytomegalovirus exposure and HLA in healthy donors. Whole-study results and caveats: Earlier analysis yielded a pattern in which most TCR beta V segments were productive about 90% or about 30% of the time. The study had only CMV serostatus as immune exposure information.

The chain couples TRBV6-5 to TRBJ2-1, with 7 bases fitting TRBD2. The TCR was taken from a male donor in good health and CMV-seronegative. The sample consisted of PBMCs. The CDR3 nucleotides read TGTGCCAGCAGTTACTCCGGACTAGGCAATGAGCAGTTCTTC. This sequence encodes CASSYSGLGNEQFF.